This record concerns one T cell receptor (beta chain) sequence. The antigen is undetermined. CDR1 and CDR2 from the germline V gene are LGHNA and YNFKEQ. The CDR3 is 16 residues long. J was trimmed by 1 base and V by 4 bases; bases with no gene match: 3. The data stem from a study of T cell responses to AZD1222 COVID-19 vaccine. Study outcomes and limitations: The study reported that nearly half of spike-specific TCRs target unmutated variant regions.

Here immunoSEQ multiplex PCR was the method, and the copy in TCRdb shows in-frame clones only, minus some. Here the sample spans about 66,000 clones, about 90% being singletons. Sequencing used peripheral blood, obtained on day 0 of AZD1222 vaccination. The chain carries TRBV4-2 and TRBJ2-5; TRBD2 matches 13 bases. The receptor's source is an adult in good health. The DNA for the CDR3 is TGTGCCAGCAGCCCTGGACTAGCGGGGGCCCAAGAGACCCAGTACTTC. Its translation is CASSPGLAGAQETQYF.